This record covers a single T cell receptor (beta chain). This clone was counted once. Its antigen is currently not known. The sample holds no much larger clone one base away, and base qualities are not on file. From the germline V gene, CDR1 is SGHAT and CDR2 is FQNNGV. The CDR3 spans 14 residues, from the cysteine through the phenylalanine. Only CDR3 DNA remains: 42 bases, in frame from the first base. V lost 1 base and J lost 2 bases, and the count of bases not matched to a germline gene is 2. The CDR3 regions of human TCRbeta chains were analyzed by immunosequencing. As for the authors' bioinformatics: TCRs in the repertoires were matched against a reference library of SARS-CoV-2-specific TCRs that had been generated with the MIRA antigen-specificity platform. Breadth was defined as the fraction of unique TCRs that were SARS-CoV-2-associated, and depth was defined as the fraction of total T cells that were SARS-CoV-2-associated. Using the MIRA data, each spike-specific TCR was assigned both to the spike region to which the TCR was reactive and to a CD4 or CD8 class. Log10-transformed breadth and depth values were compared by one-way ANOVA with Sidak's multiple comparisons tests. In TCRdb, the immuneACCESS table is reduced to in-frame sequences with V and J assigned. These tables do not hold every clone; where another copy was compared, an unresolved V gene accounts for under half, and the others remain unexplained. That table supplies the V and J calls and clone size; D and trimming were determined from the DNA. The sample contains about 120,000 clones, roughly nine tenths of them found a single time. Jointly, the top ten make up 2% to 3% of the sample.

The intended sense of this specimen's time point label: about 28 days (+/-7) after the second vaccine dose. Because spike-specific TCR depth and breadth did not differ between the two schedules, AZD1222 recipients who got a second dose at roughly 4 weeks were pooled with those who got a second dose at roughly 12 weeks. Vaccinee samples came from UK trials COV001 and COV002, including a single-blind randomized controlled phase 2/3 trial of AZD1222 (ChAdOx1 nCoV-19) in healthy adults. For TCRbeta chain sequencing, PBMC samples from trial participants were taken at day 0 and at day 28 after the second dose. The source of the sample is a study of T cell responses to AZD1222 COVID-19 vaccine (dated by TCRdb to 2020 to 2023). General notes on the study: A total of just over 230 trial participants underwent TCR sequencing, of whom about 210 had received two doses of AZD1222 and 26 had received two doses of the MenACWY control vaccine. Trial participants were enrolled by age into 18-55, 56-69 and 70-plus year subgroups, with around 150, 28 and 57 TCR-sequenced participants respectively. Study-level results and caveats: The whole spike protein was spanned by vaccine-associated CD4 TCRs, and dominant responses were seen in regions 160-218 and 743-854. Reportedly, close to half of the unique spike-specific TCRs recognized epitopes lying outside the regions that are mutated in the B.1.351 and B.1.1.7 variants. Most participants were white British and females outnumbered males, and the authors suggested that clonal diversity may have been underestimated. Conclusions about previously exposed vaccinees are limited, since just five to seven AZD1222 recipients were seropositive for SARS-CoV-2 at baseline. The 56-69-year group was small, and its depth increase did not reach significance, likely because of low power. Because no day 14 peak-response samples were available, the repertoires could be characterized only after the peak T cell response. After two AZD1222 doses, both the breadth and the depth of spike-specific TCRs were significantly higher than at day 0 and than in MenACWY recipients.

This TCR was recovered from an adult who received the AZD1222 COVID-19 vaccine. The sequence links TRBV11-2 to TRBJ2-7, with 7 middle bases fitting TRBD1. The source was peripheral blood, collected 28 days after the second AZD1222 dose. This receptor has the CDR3 CASSLGRGTYEQYF. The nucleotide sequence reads TGTGCCAGCAGCTTAGGCAGGGGGACCTACGAGCAGTACTTC.